Listed below are T cell receptor beta chains from one sample, sequenced in a study of blood T cell repertoires in COVID-19. Libraries were prepared by immunoSEQ multiplex PCR; TCRdb keeps only in-frame clonotypes and omits some of them. The data contain roughly 250,000 clones, around 90% of them singletons. The material sequenced was PBMCs or T cells enriched from blood (not recorded which). Receptor source: a woman aged 45-60 years who had recovered from COVID-19. CDR3s leave out the opening cysteine and the closing phenylalanine or tryptophan.

J	V	CDR3
TRBJ2-1	TRBV11-3	ASSLRTRGDEQF
TRBJ1-4	TRBV2	ASRSGGEKLF
TRBJ2-7	TRBV14	ASSEGQGAWDEQY
TRBJ2-7	TRBV7-2	ASSLNVVAAPYEQY
TRBJ1-6	TRBV21-1	ASSKVRGNSPLH
TRBJ1-1	TRBV7-2	ASSWRTGGEAF
TRBJ2-2	TRBV5-1	ASRTGGYTGELF
TRBJ2-3	TRBV10-1	ASSSGGSGDTQY
TRBJ1-4	TRBV28	ASSPGDRKGAANEKLF
TRBJ1-5	TRBV28	ASSSHPVDSNQPQH
TRBJ2-7	TRBV18	ASSPGTGVSYEQY
TRBJ1-2	TRBV25-1	ASSESWGPNGYT
TRBJ2-1	TRBV4-1	ASSQDPGGTTDNEQF
TRBJ2-1	TRBV9	ASSPRDRGELGGYNEQF
TRBJ2-1	TRBV18	ASSPSQRDGNEQF
TRBJ2-1	TRBV6-4	ASSSGTSNNEQF
TRBJ2-7	TRBV7-3	ASSLGTGAYEQY
TRBJ1-1	TRBV5-1	ASKRGVGTEAF
TRBJ1-2	TRBV30	ALIGPRQHVYGYT
TRBJ1-2	TRBV23-1	ASGPRQTQYGYT
TRBJ2-3	TRBV27	ASSLAGGDTQY
TRBJ2-4	TRBV18	ASSEQGAKNIQY
TRBJ1-1	TRBV9	ASSVVAGADTEAF
TRBJ1-5	TRBV18	ASGTGFGQPQH
TRBJ2-5	TRBV5-1	ASSFDSKKETQY
TRBJ1-1	TRBV5-1	ASSYGTENTEAF
TRBJ2-7	TRBV7-2	ASSSGLVFSYEQY
TRBJ1-1	TRBV5-1	ASSLEGAGTSTEAF
TRBJ2-3	TRBV5-4	ASSTGLAAPDTQY
TRBJ2-1	TRBV5-1	ASSLAGSSYNEQF
TRBJ2-5	TRBV2	ASSSQY
TRBJ2-1	TRBV19	ASSTSGTSGWAEQF
TRBJ1-1	TRBV28	ASSSLRDRVMNTEAF
TRBJ2-7	TRBV2	ASSGGPPGSAYEQY
TRBJ1-2	TRBV5-6	ASSLGNGQTLYGYT
TRBJ2-3	TRBV2	ASSVGTGPDTQY
TRBJ1-3	TRBV5-1	ASSLGDRTGNTIY
TRBJ1-2	TRBV28	ASGLLQGAYGYT
TRBJ1-6	TRBV28	ASSWGHRLDSPLH
TRBJ1-5	TRBV7-8	ASSTHRSLDFHQPQH
TRBJ2-5	TRBV6-5	ASSSGLAGEETQY
TRBJ1-2	TRBV28	ASSRQGALGYT
TRBJ2-2	TRBV9	ASSANLRELTGELF
TRBJ2-2	TRBV20-1	SAKDYRELF
TRBJ1-1	TRBV28	ASSWARLMNTEAF
TRBJ1-2	TRBV7-9	ASSLESGGRGYT
TRBJ1-5	TRBV30	ALSGQGNQPQH
TRBJ1-4	TRBV25-1	ASSDTGSEKLF
TRBJ2-1	TRBV12-5	ASGLSPPTSGTDEQF
TRBJ1-1	TRBV28	ASSYLNTEAF
TRBJ2-7	TRBV5-1	ASSGLAGGPSLDEQY
TRBJ1-2	TRBV2	ASSVRGAGGYT
TRBJ1-3	TRBV30	AWSGGGTPLNTIY
TRBJ1-5	TRBV27	ASRQGVYSNQPQH